The 29 T cell receptor beta chains in this list originate from one sample, sequenced in a study of B cell selection in AIRE deficiency. The data were produced by immunoSEQ multiplex PCR, yet TCRdb's version contains in-frame clones alone and is incomplete. The repertoire has under 30,000 clones, roughly 96% of them found once; the top ten carry approximately 0.2%. Conventional CD4 T cells were sorted as CD4+CD127+ cells. Specimen: CD4+CD127+ conventional T cells sorted from PBMCs. The receptor source for this set is a human donor in good health.

The V call is TRBV5-4, the J call TRBJ1-4; 7 nucleotides line up with TRBD1. This CDR3 region has 14 residues. V lost 0 bases to trimming and J lost 6 bases; unmatched junction nucleotides: 2. The germline V gene encodes CDR1 SGHNT and CDR2 YYREEE (reference sequence). CDR3 sequence: CASSLGGGDEKLFF. CDR3 nucleotide sequence: TGTGCCAGCAGCTTGGGAGGGGGCGATGAAAAACTGTTTTTT. Variable domain in full (rest from reference TRBV5-4 and TRBJ1-4): ETGVTQSPTHLIKTRGQQVTLRCSSQSGHNTVSWYQQALGQGPQFIFQYYREEENGRGNFPPRFSGLQFPNYSSELNVNALELDDSALYLCASSLGGGDEKLFFGSGTQLSVL.

As DNA, the CDR3 is TGTGCCACCAGCCCCGACACGGGAGGCCTGGCTTTCTTT. Protein: CATSPDTGGLAFF. The gene calls are TRBV15 and TRBJ1-1; D unclear. The germline gives CDR1 LNHNV, CDR2 YYDKDF (reference sequence). This CDR3 has 13 amino acids. Trimming removed 5 bases at V and 11 bases at J, with 18 bases between.

The DNA of the CDR3 is TGTGCCAGCAGTTTATGGGGGGGCGCAACTGAAGCTTTCTTT. Amino acid sequence: CASSLWGGATEAFF. The chain has TRBV28 and TRBJ1-1; D is possibly TRBD1 (6 bases). The germline V gene has CDR1 MDHEN and CDR2 SYDVKM. V lost 0 bases to trimming and J lost 5 bases, with 10 bases between them. This CDR3 region has 14 residues.

The gene calls are TRBV6-5 and TRBJ1-3; D gene unclear. Per the germline V gene, CDR1 is MNHEY and CDR2 is SVGAGI. The CDR3 spans 13 residues. The V end was cut by 6 bases, the J end by 4 bases, with 10 bases between. CDR3 residues: CASRKRGGNTIYF. CDR3 in DNA: TGTGCCAGCAGGAAGAGAGGGGGAAACACCATATATTTT.

This rearrangement joins TRBV6-5 to TRBJ2-7; 8 bases fit TRBD2. The junction had 9 bases not matched to a gene; V was cut back by 2 bases and J by 3 bases. Germline lookup yields CDR1 MNHEY and CDR2 SVGAGI. This CDR3 has 16 residues. The CDR3 nucleotides are TGTGCCAGCAGTTACGCCTACCCGAGCGGGAGCTACGAGCAGTACTTC. Translating it yields CASSYAYPSGSYEQYF.

The chain joins TRBV21-1 to TRBJ1-1. TRBV21-1 is reported as a pseudogene. The CDR3 totals 12 residues. CDR3 residues: CASSPGTIEAFF. CDR3 in DNA: TGTGCCAGCAGCCCCGGGACCATTGAAGCTTTCTTT.

The chain uses TRBV7-2 and TRBJ1-2; 7 bases match TRBD1. Germline CDR1 reads SGHTA; CDR2 reads FQGNSA. The trim removed 5 bases at V and 4 bases at J, leaving 13 bases unmatched. The CDR3 totals 16 residues. CDR3 DNA sequence: TGTGCCAGCAGCCAAGAAGGGGACAGCCGAACCTATGGCTACACCTTC. This translates into CASSQEGDSRTYGYTF.

This clone is a singleton in its sample. The genes are TRBV27 and TRBJ2-3; 7 bases fit TRBD2. This CDR3 region has 14 residues. CDR1 is MNHEY and CDR2 is SMNVEV in the germline V gene (reference sequence). The trim removed 6 bases at V and 1 base at J, leaving 4 bases unmatched. The CDR3 loop reads CASRISGRTDTQYF. In DNA form, the CDR3 reads TGTGCCAGCAGGATTAGCGGGCGCACAGATACGCAGTATTTT.

This chain links TRBV15 with TRBJ1-5, with a tentative D call TRBD1 (6 bases). Trimming removed 0 bases from V and 5 bases from J, with 11 bases in between. Germline CDR1 and CDR2: LNHNV and YYDKDF (reference sequence). The CDR3 sequence is 15 residues long. The CDR3 region has the DNA TGTGCCACCAGCAGAGATGTCAGGGGCTATCAGCCCCAGCATTTT. Its protein is CATSRDVRGYQPQHF.

This clone was found once. This rearrangement joins TRBV19 to TRBJ1-5, with 9 bases that match TRBD1. This CDR3 is built from 16 residues. Losses at the gene ends were 6 bases for V and 7 bases for J; bases not matched to a gene: 13. Per the germline V gene, CDR1 is LNHDA and CDR2 is SQIVND (reference sequence). DNA of the CDR3: TGTGCCAGTAGCCATCGACAGGGGGGGTCATTGCAGCCCCAGCATTTT. As protein: CASSHRQGGSLQPQHF.

The genes are TRBV10-3 and TRBJ1-5, with D uncertain. Germline assignment: CDR1 ENHRY and CDR2 SYGVKD. The V end was cut by 4 bases, the J end by 3 bases, with 7 bases between. The CDR3 is 13 amino acids. The CDR3 nucleotides are TGTGCCATCAGTGCCCAGAACAATCAGCCCCAGCATTTT. Translated: CAISAQNNQPQHF.

The chain recombines TRBV5-1 with TRBJ2-7, with D perhaps being TRBD1 or TRBD2 (6 bases each). V was trimmed by 6 bases and J by 3 bases, leaving 19 bases between them. The CDR3 is 15 residues long. CDR1 SGHRS and CDR2 YFSETQ come from the germline V gene. The DNA of the CDR3 is TGCGCCAGCACCTCGGGGGACAATTCCCTCTACGAGCAGTACTTC. It codes for CASTSGDNSLYEQYF.

With regard to this clone: The germline gene is not matched at one end of the junction; a read error may be the cause. The sample carries other DNA sequences with the same CDR3. The J gene is TRBJ1-2, the V gene TRBV20-1; possible D gene TRBD1, 5 bases. The CDR3 is made up of 9 amino acids. CDR1 and CDR2 from the germline V gene are DFQATT and SNEGSKA (reference sequence). The CDR3 sequence: CSAAGKATF. For the CDR3, the DNA is TGTAGTGCTGCAGGGAAGGCCACCTTC.

V gene TRBV5-1 combines with J gene TRBJ2-1; D may be TRBD2 (6 bases). Germline lookup yields CDR1 SGHRS and CDR2 YFSETQ. CDR3 length equals 15 residues. V lost 4 bases, J lost 6 bases, and 17 bases lay in between. In nucleotides, the CDR3 is TGCGCCAGCAGCCCTCGGGACTCCACCTCCAATGAGCAGTTCTTC. Translated, it gives CASSPRDSTSNEQFF. The full variable domain, its missing parts supplied by reference TRBV5-1 and TRBJ2-1, is KAGVTQTPRYLIKTRGQQVTLSCSPISGHRSVSWYQQTPGQGLQFLFEYFSETQRNKGNFPGRFSGRQFSNSRSEMNVSTLELGDSALYLCASSPRDSTSNEQFFGPGTRLTVL.

With regard to this clone: One end of the junction fails to match germline, which may point to a read error. V is TRBV11-2 and J is TRBJ2-3; a weak D match, TRBD1 (5 bases). This CDR3 is 15 amino acids long. The V gene's germline CDR1 is SGHAT and CDR2 FQNNGV. CDR3 nucleotides: TGTGCCAGCAACTTAGGGTTAGGGGCTTCAGATACGCAGTATTTT. Protein sequence: CASNLGLGASDTQYF.

This chain connects TRBV13 to TRBJ1-6; 10 positions agree with TRBD1. This CDR3 has 15 residues. The germline V gene encodes CDR1 PRHDT and CDR2 FYEKMQ (reference sequence). After removal of 3 bases from V and 6 bases from J, the junction contained 2 bases not matched to a gene. CDR3 region: CASSLGQGTNSPLHF. In nucleotides, the CDR3 is TGTGCCAGCAGCTTGGGACAGGGGACTAATTCACCCCTCCACTTT.

This clone appeared a single time. The CDR3 is CASSPGHASTDTQYF. CDR3 bases: TGCGCCAGCAGCCCGGGGCACGCTAGCACAGATACGCAGTATTTT. The V call is TRBV5-1, the J call TRBJ2-3; the D gene could be TRBD1 or TRBD2 (5 bases each). Trimming stripped 4 bases from V and 0 bases from J, with 12 bases between. Germline V gene sequence: CDR1 SGHRS, CDR2 YFSETQ. The CDR3 consists of 15 residues.

The chain joins TRBV4-1 to TRBJ2-2, with 7 bases that match TRBD2. The CDR3 consists of 16 residues. The germline V gene has CDR1 MGHRA and CDR2 YSYEKL. The trim removed 2 bases at V and 4 bases at J, leaving 7 bases unmatched. The CDR3 here is CASSQHWTRGTGELFF. The CDR3 nucleotides are TGCGCCAGCAGCCAACACTGGACTAGGGGCACCGGGGAGCTGTTTTTT.

The chain couples TRBV7-9 to TRBJ1-2; D unclear. The germline gives CDR1 SEHNR, CDR2 FQNEAQ (reference sequence). This CDR3 comprises 16 residues. The germline V and J ends were trimmed by 4 bases and 4 bases, with 19 bases remaining between them. CDR3 loop: CASSSDVGGFVYGYTF. In DNA, the CDR3 is TGTGCCAGCAGCTCTGACGTAGGCGGGTTTGTCTATGGCTACACCTTC.

The rearrangement links TRBV19 to TRBJ1-6; tentatively, D is TRBD1 (5 bases). The length of the CDR3 is 13 residues. Trimming removed 5 bases from V and 10 bases from J, with 12 bases in between. Per the germline V gene, CDR1 is LNHDA and CDR2 is SQIVND (reference sequence). CDR3 region: CASSPGRGSPLHF. For the CDR3, the DNA is TGTGCCAGTAGTCCAGGGAGGGGCTCACCCCTCCACTTT.

This clone has only a few counts. V gene TRBV5-1 combines with J gene TRBJ2-7, with D unresolved. V dropped 0 bases and J dropped 2 bases, with 9 bases sitting between them. This CDR3 region has 14 residues. Germline assignment: CDR1 SGHRS and CDR2 YFSETQ. CDR3 nucleotides: TGCGCCAGCAGCTTGGTTAGCCCCCCCTACGAGCAGTACTTC. Amino acids: CASSLVSPPYEQYF.

V usage is TRBV9 and J usage is TRBJ1-6; D remains ambiguous. V was trimmed by 0 bases and J by 4 bases, leaving 5 bases between them. The V gene's germline CDR1 is SGDLS and CDR2 YYNGEE. This CDR3 contains 14 residues. The CDR3 DNA reads as TGTGCCAGCAGCGTAGAGTGGTATAATTCACCCCTCCACTTT. Its protein is CASSVEWYNSPLHF.

The chain recombines TRBV11-2 with TRBJ1-2; D remains unclear. Germline V gene sequence: CDR1 SGHAT, CDR2 FQNNGV. Trimming took 2 bases from V and 3 from J, leaving 7 bases between them. The CDR3 has 13 residues. This chain's CDR3 is CASSLFGDYGYTF. For the CDR3, the DNA is TGTGCCAGCAGCTTATTTGGGGACTATGGCTACACCTTC.

The V gene is TRBV4-3, the J gene TRBJ1-3; 8 bases are a match to TRBD1. The CDR3 loop spans 16 amino acids. Germline CDR1 reads LGHNA; CDR2 reads YSLEER. After removal of 0 bases from V and 2 bases from J, the junction contained 3 bases not matched to a gene. This CDR3 is CASSQDYRGTGNTIYF. The CDR3 DNA is TGCGCCAGCAGCCAAGATTACAGGGGGACTGGAAACACCATATATTTT.

The chain couples TRBV15 to TRBJ1-5; D remains ambiguous. V lost 8 bases, J lost 2 bases, and 7 bases lay in between. In germline, CDR1 is LNHNV, CDR2 YYDKDF (reference sequence). This CDR3 comprises 12 residues. CDR3 sequence: CATGKGNQPQHF. The CDR3 DNA is TGTGCCACCGGAAAGGGCAATCAGCCCCAGCATTTT.

The genes are TRBV28 and TRBJ2-1, with D possibly being TRBD2 (5 bases). The V and J ends lost 7 bases and 6 bases respectively, with 13 bases between them. The germline CDR1 and CDR2 sequences are MDHEN and SYDVKM. The CDR3 extends over 13 amino acids. CDR3 coding DNA: TGTGCCAGCACCCCTTCGGGAAGCAATGAGCAGTTCTTC. This gives the protein CASTPSGSNEQFF.

This clone has only one observation. The rearrangement joins TRBV5-1 to TRBJ2-3; D tentatively fits TRBD1 or TRBD2 (5 bases each). With 2 bases removed from V and 2 bases from J, the gap between germline ends came to 15 bases. Germline V CDR1 and CDR2: SGHRS, YFSETQ. This CDR3 has 16 residues. In DNA form, the CDR3 reads TGCGCCAGCAGCTTTCTTGCATTGGGGGACACAGATACGCAGTATTTT. As protein: CASSFLALGDTDTQYF.

This clone was recorded only once. The junction differs from germline at one of its ends, possibly a read error. The J gene is TRBJ2-7, the V gene TRBV6-1, with 9 bases identical to TRBD2. CDR1 is MNHNS and CDR2 is SASEGT in the germline V gene. This CDR3 is 16 amino acids long. The CDR3 region has the DNA TGTGCCAGCAGTGACCCGGGACTAGCATTTTCCTACGAGCAGTGCTTC. Encoded protein: CASSDPGLAFSYEQCF.

J is TRBJ2-3 and V is TRBV5-1; unclear D gene. The CDR3 has 17 amino acids. V was cut by 1 base and J by 4 bases, with 19 bases left in between. Germline loops: CDR1 SGHRS, CDR2 YFSETQ. For the CDR3, the DNA is TGCGCCAGCAGCTTGATAGGAACCGGCGTGGGCGCAGATACGCAGTATTTT. This codes for CASSLIGTGVGADTQYF.